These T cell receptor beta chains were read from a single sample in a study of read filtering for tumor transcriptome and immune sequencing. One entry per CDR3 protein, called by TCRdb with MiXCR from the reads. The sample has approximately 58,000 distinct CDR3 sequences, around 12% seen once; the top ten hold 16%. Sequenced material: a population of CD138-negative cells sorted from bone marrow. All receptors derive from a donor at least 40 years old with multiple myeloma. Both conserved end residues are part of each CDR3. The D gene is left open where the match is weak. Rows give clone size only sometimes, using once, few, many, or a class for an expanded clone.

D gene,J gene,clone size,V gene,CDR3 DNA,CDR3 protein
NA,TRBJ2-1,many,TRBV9,TGTGCCAGCAGCGTAGGTTGGGCGGACAATGAGCAGTTCTTC,CASSVGWADNEQFF
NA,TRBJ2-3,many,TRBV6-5,TGTGCCAGCAGTTACTCAGCGCGGGGGACACATTATACGCAGTATTTT,CASSYSARGTHYTQYF
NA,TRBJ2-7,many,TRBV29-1,TGCAGTTATCTCGCCCCCGGGAACTACGAGCAGTACTTC,CSYLAPGNYEQYF
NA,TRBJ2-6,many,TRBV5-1,TGCGCCAGCAGCCCACGGGATTACAACTCTGGGGCCAACGTCCTGACTTTC,CASSPRDYNSGANVLTF
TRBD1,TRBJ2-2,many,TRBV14,TGTGCCAGCAGCCAAGATTGGGGGACAGTTAACACCGGGGAGCTGTTTTTT,CASSQDWGTVNTGELFF
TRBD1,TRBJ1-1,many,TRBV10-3,TGTGCCATCAGCGCACAGGGGGGTGAAGCTTTCTTT,CAISAQGGEAFF
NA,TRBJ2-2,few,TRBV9,TGTGCCAGCAGCCCCACCGGGCCATTGAACACCGGGGAGCCGTTTTTT,CASSPTGPLNTGEPFF
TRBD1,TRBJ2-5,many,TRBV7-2,TGTGCCAGCAGCCCATCCCGAGACAGGGGGCAGACCCAGTACTTC,CASSPSRDRGQTQYF
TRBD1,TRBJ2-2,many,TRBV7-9,TGTGCCAGCAGCCCCGACAGGGGCACGACCGGGGAGCTGTTTTTT,CASSPDRGTTGELFF
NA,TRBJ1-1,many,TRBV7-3,TGTGCCAGCAGCTTTCTCCTGAACACTGAAGCTTTCTTT,CASSFLLNTEAFF
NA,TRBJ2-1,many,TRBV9,TGTGCCAGCAGCGCCCGGAGAGATTACTACAATGAGCAGTTCTTC,CASSARRDYYNEQFF
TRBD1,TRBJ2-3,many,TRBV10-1,TGCGCCAGCAGGGAGACAGGGACAGATACGCAGTATTTT,CASRETGTDTQYF
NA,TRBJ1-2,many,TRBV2,TGTGCCAGCAAGAGGGAATACGGCTACACCTTC,CASKREYGYTF
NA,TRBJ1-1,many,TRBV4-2,TGTGCCAGCAGCCAAGACAGCTACATGAACACTGAAGCTTTCTTT,CASSQDSYMNTEAFF
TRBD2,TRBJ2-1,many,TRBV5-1,TGCGCCAGCAGCTCGTCCGGGACTAGCGATGATGAGCAGTTCTTC,CASSSSGTSDDEQFF
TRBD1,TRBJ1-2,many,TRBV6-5,TGTGCCAGCAGTTACAACAGGGGAGGAGGCTATGGCTACACCTTC,CASSYNRGGGYGYTF
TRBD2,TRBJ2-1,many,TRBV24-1,TGTGCCACCAGTGATTCCGGGAGGGGAGGCTCCTACAATGAGCAGTTCTTC,CATSDSGRGGSYNEQFF
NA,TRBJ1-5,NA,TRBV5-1,TGCGCCAGCAGCTTTGGGGAACCCAATCAGCCCCAGCATTTT,CASSFGEPNQPQHF
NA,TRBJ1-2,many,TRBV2,TGTGCCAGCAGGGGGGCAGAGCCTAACTATGGCTACACCTTC,CASRGAEPNYGYTF
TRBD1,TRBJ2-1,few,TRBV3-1,TGTGCCAGCAGCCAGACAGGGGTTTCCTACAATGAGCAGTTCTTC,CASSQTGVSYNEQFF
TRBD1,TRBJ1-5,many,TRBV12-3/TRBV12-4,TGTGCCAGCAGAGACAGGGGGGGCAATCAGCCCCAGCATTTT,CASRDRGGNQPQHF
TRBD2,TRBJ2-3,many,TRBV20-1,TGCAGTGCCCCCCTAGCGGGGGGGCCCACAGATACGCAGTATTTT,CSAPLAGGPTDTQYF
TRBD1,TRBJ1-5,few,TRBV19,TGTGCCAGTATCGCGCGGGGGACAGGGTATAGCAATCAGCCCCAGCATTTT,CASIARGTGYSNQPQHF